A single sample gave rise to the 21 T cell receptor beta chains below, sequenced in a study of T cells after yellow fever vaccination. MiXCR, run by TCRdb on the 5' RACE reads, gives a single entry per CDR3 protein. The data show over 110,000 distinct CDR3 sequences, roughly 8% seen once. The source was CD4+ T cells sorted from PBMCs, collected 5 days after the yellow fever booster vaccination. The receptors derive from a man younger than 40 who received the YFV17D yellow fever vaccine.

The table lists this clonotype with many counts. V usage is TRBV2 and J usage is TRBJ2-1, with 14 bases matching TRBD2. With V trimmed by 6 bases and J by 9 bases, 4 bases remained unmatched. The V gene's germline CDR1 is SNHLY and CDR2 FYNNEI. The CDR3 spans 14 residues. Here the CDR3 reads CASRGLAGVREQFF. The CDR3 nucleotides read TGTGCCAGCAGGGGACTAGCGGGAGTTCGTGAGCAGTTCTTC.

This clonotype was picked up many times. The rearrangement joins TRBV7-2 to TRBJ2-1, with 11 bases aligning to TRBD2. Germline trimming cut 4 bases from V and 15 bases from J; bases unmatched to any gene: 11. Germline CDR1 and CDR2: SGHTA and FQGNSA. The CDR3 runs 14 residues. The CDR3 coding sequence is TGTGCCAGCAGCTCTTCAACTAGCGGGAGACAGTGGTTCTTC. Translated: CASSSSTSGRQWFF. Drawing the rest from reference TRBV7-2 and TRBJ2-1, the complete variable domain is GAGVSQSPSNKVTEKGKDVELRCDPISGHTALYWYRQSLGQGLEFLIYFQGNSAPDKSGLPSDRFSAERTGGSVSTLTIQRTQQEDSAVYLCASSSSTSGRQWFFGPGTRLTVL.

This clonotype was observed at least ten times. V usage is TRBV12-3 or TRBV12-4 and J usage is TRBJ1-4; D unresolved. CDR3 length: 13 amino acids. V was shortened by 6 bases and J by 0 bases, with 5 bases between the two germline ends. The CDR3 region has the DNA TGTGCCAGCAGAGGGACAACTAATGAAAAACTGTTTTTT. It yields the protein CASRGTTNEKLFF.

Worth noting for this clonotype: Since a much larger clone is just one base distant, this may be a read error. This chain connects TRBV14 to TRBJ2-4; D gene ambiguous. The CDR3 totals 11 residues. V was cut by 3 bases and J by 12 bases, with 9 bases left in between. The germline V gene encodes CDR1 SGHDN and CDR2 FVKESK. CDR3 DNA: TGTGCCAGCAGCCATGAAGGCAATCAGTACTTC. Its protein is CASSHEGNQYF.

This clonotype was seen ten or more times. The chain joins TRBV7-3 to TRBJ2-3; TRBD1 aligns across 8 bases. This CDR3 spans 13 amino acids. The V and J ends lost 5 bases and 4 bases, in that order; junction bases with no gene match: 2. The germline V gene encodes CDR1 SGHTA and CDR2 FQGTGA. The CDR3 region is CASSQQGADTQYF. Written as DNA, the CDR3 is TGTGCCAGCAGCCAACAGGGGGCAGATACGCAGTATTTT.

There are many counts of this clonotype. The chain couples TRBV20-1 to TRBJ2-7, with D perhaps matching TRBD1 (5 bases). Germline V gives CDR1 DFQATT, CDR2 SNEGSKA (reference sequence). There are 12 residues in the CDR3. The ends were cut back, 6 bases at V and 2 bases at J, with 11 bases in the middle. CDR3: CSAGQGAYEQYF. DNA of the CDR3: TGCAGTGCAGGCCAGGGTGCCTACGAGCAGTACTTC.

The table lists this clonotype with many counts. This sequence joins TRBV10-3 and TRBJ2-7; a possible D gene is TRBD1 (5 bases). Germline V gene sequence: CDR1 ENHRY, CDR2 SYGVKD. Trimming took 3 bases from V and 12 from J, leaving 21 bases between them. CDR3 length: 14 residues. CDR3 sequence (DNA): TGTGCCATCAGTGAACGGAGAACAGGCACCCCCCGGTACTTC. It codes for CAISERRTGTPRYF.

This clonotype was detected many times. The chain combines TRBV7-9 with TRBJ2-1; D is perhaps TRBD2 (6 bases). Germline CDR1 reads SEHNR; CDR2 reads FQNEAQ (reference sequence). This CDR3 contains 13 residues. Between the trimmed V and J ends, which lost 4 bases and 7 bases, there was a span of 11 bases. The CDR3: CASSSTAGNEQFF. DNA for the CDR3: TGTGCCAGCAGCTCCACGGCGGGAAATGAGCAGTTCTTC.

There are many counts of this clonotype. The gene calls are TRBV21-1 and TRBJ2-7. TRBV21-1 is designated a pseudogene. The length of the CDR3 is 17 residues. CDR3 in amino acids: CASSKEAVCRGSYEQYF. DNA of the CDR3: TGTGCCAGCAGCAAAGAAGCTGTTTGCCGAGGCTCCTACGAGCAGTACTTC.

This clonotype appeared many times. The chain recombines TRBV20-1 with TRBJ2-3; weak D call: TRBD2 (7 bases). The CDR3 spans 15 residues. Germline-derived CDR1 and CDR2 are DFQATT and SNEGSKA (reference sequence). V lost 6 bases and J lost 0, with 16 bases in between. CDR3 DNA: TGCAGTGCCCGGGGGGCGGGTGCTAGCACAGATACGCAGTATTTT. Amino acid sequence: CSARGAGASTDTQYF.

Many counts were recorded for this clonotype. The rearrangement joins TRBV9 to TRBJ1-1; D is possibly TRBD1 (6 bases). The V gene lost 7 bases and the J gene lost 3 bases, with 19 bases spanning the gap. This CDR3 is built from 15 residues. Per germline, CDR1 SGDLS and CDR2 YYNGEE. This CDR3 is CASSAVAGAHTEAFF. DNA of the CDR3: TGTGCCAGCTCAGCCGTGGCAGGGGCCCACACTGAAGCTTTCTTT.

This clonotype has a count of ten or more. The rearrangement joins TRBV25-1 to TRBJ1-4; 7 bases align to TRBD1. The CDR3 runs 14 residues. After removal of 4 bases from V and 10 bases from J, the junction contained 9 bases not matched to a gene. Per germline, CDR1 MGHDK and CDR2 SYGVNS. CDR3 protein: CASSAERTGGKLFF. CDR3 in DNA: TGTGCCAGCAGTGCCGAGCGGACAGGCGGAAAACTGTTTTTT.

This clonotype showed up many times. The rearrangement links TRBV6-2 or TRBV6-3 to TRBJ1-1, with D possibly being TRBD1 (5 bases). Germline V gene lookup returns CDR1 MNHEY and CDR2 SVGEGT. Deletions cut 6 bases from V and 1 base from J, with 18 bases between. This CDR3 is 16 amino acids long. CDR3 sequence reads: CASRPTPGTGNTEAFF. The CDR3 DNA reads as TGTGCCAGCAGACCAACTCCCGGGACGGGGAACACTGAAGCTTTCTTT.

With regard to this clonotype: A much larger clonotype is one base distant, so this may be a read error. J is TRBJ2-1 and V is TRBV20-1; TRBD2 aligns across 7 bases. CDR1 is DFQATT, CDR2 SNEGSKA, per germline (reference sequence). The CDR3 is 17 residues long. The CDR3 DNA reads as TGCTGTGCTGTCACAGCGGGGAGCTTAGGAGCTCGGGGTGAGCAGTTCTTC. Translating it yields CCAVTAGSLGARGEQFF.

In this sample, this clonotype turned up many times. As DNA, the CDR3 is TGTGCCAGTAAACCTGCGGGAGTGCAAACCGGGGAGCTGTTTTTT. It specifies CASKPAGVQTGELFF. The chain joins TRBV19 to TRBJ2-2; the match to TRBD2 covers 7 bases. Unmatched junction bases numbered 10, after V lost 7 bases and J lost 5 bases. The CDR3 loop spans 15 amino acids. The germline gives CDR1 LNHDA, CDR2 SQIVND (reference sequence).

This clonotype was detected ten times or more. The chain carries TRBV6-2 or TRBV6-3 and TRBJ2-1; unclear D gene. Per the germline V gene, CDR1 is MNHEY and CDR2 is SVGEGT. Trimming removed 8 bases at V and 9 bases at J, with 14 bases between. The CDR3 runs 12 residues. The CDR3 DNA sequence: TGTGCCAGCTGCCGTTCCGTCGGTGAGCAGTTCTTC. It specifies CASCRSVGEQFF.

The sample holds one count of this clonotype. The chain has TRBV24-1 and TRBJ2-7; 10 bases align to TRBD1. This CDR3 region has 16 residues. With V trimmed by 4 bases and J by 5 bases, 10 bases remained unmatched. Germline V gene lookup returns CDR1 KGHDR and CDR2 SFDVKD. The CDR3 is CATSDGGQGGFDEQYF. In DNA, the CDR3 is TGTGCCACCAGTGACGGAGGACAGGGGGGTTTCGACGAGCAGTACTTC.

As regards this clonotype: This may be a read error: a much more frequent sequence differs by one nucleotide. The chain links TRBV6-5 to TRBJ2-3; the D gene is possibly TRBD2 (6 bases). The CDR3 is 16 residues long. The V gene lost 2 bases and the J gene lost 5 bases, with 17 bases spanning the gap. From germline, CDR1 is MNHEY and CDR2 SVGAGI. CDR3 loop: CASSYQAGSYEDTQYF. The CDR3 coding sequence is TGTGCCAGCAGTTACCAGGCCGGGAGTTACGAAGATACGCAGTATTTT.

This clonotype was seen ten or more times. In DNA form, the CDR3 reads TGCAGTGCTAGAGCTAGCGGTAGCACAGATACGCAGTATTTT. Translating it yields CSARASGSTDTQYF. The chain recombines TRBV20-1 with TRBJ2-3, with 7 bases aligning to TRBD2. This CDR3 has 14 residues. Germline V gives CDR1 DFQATT, CDR2 SNEGSKA (reference sequence). Trimming removed 1 base from V and 0 bases from J; junction bases left unmatched: 1.

Ten or more counts support this clonotype. This chain connects TRBV14 to TRBJ2-1, with TRBD2 matching over 10 bases. With V trimmed by 4 bases and J by 9 bases, 0 bases remained unmatched. Per germline, CDR1 SGHDN and CDR2 FVKESK. This CDR3 contains 12 residues. CDR3 DNA sequence: TGTGCCAGCAGCCCTAGCGGGGGTGAGCAGTTCTTC. Protein sequence: CASSPSGGEQFF. The whole variable domain, filled in from reference TRBV14 and TRBJ2-1, reads EAGVTQFPSHSVIEKGQTVTLRCDPISGHDNLYWYRRVMGKEIKFLLHFVKESKQDESGMPNNRFLAERTGGTYSTLKVQPAELEDSGVYFCASSPSGGEQFFGPGTRLTVL.

A word on this clonotype: A much larger clone lies a single base off, so this may be a read error. The chain links TRBV7-9 to TRBJ2-5, with D perhaps TRBD1 (6 bases). The CDR3 is made up of 15 amino acids. V gave up 5 bases and J gave up 9 bases, with 22 bases separating them. Germline CDR1 and CDR2: SEHNR and FQNEAQ (reference sequence). CDR3: CASSAQGIPAEPQYF. CDR3 nucleotide sequence: TGTGCCAGCAGCGCGCAGGGGATCCCGGCGGAGCCCCAGTACTTC.